The 22 T cell receptor beta chains below were found in one sample sequenced in a study of cytomegalovirus exposure and HLA in healthy donors. Researchers ran the PCR with 60 Vbeta and 13 Jbeta primers. TCRdb's table, derived via immunoSEQ multiplex PCR, lists solely in-frame clones and lacks some. The sample yields 150,000 to 200,000 clones, roughly 79% seen once. The sample taken for sequencing was PBMCs. All receptors come from a woman in her thirties or forties in good health and CMV-seropositive.

The rearrangement links TRBV30 to TRBJ1-2; TRBD1 matches at 12 bases. The V segment lost 5 bases and the J segment 10 bases; nucleotides outside the gene matches: 11. CDR1 and CDR2 from the germline V gene are GTSNPN and SVGIG (reference sequence). The CDR3 is 14 residues long. In DNA, the CDR3 is TGTGCCTGGCAGTCCGGGACAGGGGGCTTAGTCTACACCTTC. Translating gives CAWQSGTGGLVYTF.

This clone came up once. The genes are TRBV6-5 and TRBJ2-7; D might be TRBD1 (6 bases). Germline V gene lookup returns CDR1 MNHEY and CDR2 SVGAGI. The CDR3 contains 13 residues. With 10 bases removed from V and 0 bases from J, the gap between germline ends came to 13 bases. The CDR3 DNA follows: TGTGCCACCCGATCAGGGGTCTCCTACGAGCAGTACTTC. This codes for CATRSGVSYEQYF.

The chain employs TRBV6-1 and TRBJ2-5; TRBD1 aligns across 8 bases. Germline-derived CDR1 and CDR2 are MNHNS and SASEGT. Losses at the gene ends were 4 bases for V and 1 base for J; bases not matched to a gene: 2. The CDR3 is made up of 14 amino acids. The CDR3 spells CASSVGQGQETQYF. CDR3 in DNA: TGTGCCAGCAGTGTCGGACAGGGCCAAGAGACCCAGTACTTC.

CDR3 sequence: CASSLVGSGANTGELFF. The CDR3 DNA is TGCGCCAGCAGCTTGGTGGGTAGCGGCGCGAACACCGGGGAGCTGTTTTTT. The rearrangement links TRBV5-1 to TRBJ2-2; possible D gene TRBD2, 6 bases. CDR1 and CDR2 from the germline V gene are SGHRS and YFSETQ. This CDR3 is built from 17 residues. V lost 0 bases, J lost 0 bases, and 12 bases lay in between.

The rearrangement links TRBV21-1 to TRBJ1-2; the D call of TRBD1 is as the table states it, not checked on the DNA. TRBV21-1 is termed a pseudogene. The length of the CDR3 is 14 residues. This CDR3 is CASSNQTGVYGYTF. Written as DNA, the CDR3 is TGTGCCAGCAGCAACCAGACAGGGGTCTATGGCTACACCTTC.

The rearrangement joins TRBV9 to TRBJ2-2, with a possible D match to TRBD2 (6 bases). This CDR3 has 16 amino acids. The ends were cut back, 2 bases at V and 5 bases at J, with 16 bases in the middle. Per germline, CDR1 SGDLS and CDR2 YYNGEE. CDR3 bases: TGTGCCAGCAGCGTCGGGGCTTTCGGGGGAACCGGGGAGCTGTTTTTT. The encoded protein is CASSVGAFGGTGELFF.

This chain joins TRBV5-1 and TRBJ2-1; maybe TRBD1 (5 bases). Trimming removed 4 bases at V and 2 bases at J, with 10 bases between. The CDR3 consists of 14 residues. Germline V gene data show CDR1 as SGHRS and CDR2 as YFSETQ. The CDR3 loop is CASSVRGPYNEQFF. CDR3 nucleotide sequence: TGCGCCAGCAGCGTAAGGGGCCCCTACAATGAGCAGTTCTTC.

The J gene is TRBJ1-2, the V gene TRBV11-2, with no clear D. This CDR3 is 14 amino acids long. Trimming shortened V by 0 bases and J by 8 bases, and 13 bases separated the two germline ends. The germline V gene encodes CDR1 SGHAT and CDR2 FQNNGV. CDR3 DNA: TGTGCCAGCAGCTTAGAACCAGGCCCCCGAGGCTACACCTTC. The encoded protein is CASSLEPGPRGYTF. The full variable domain, rest sourced from reference TRBV11-2 and TRBJ1-2, is EAGVAQSPRYKIIEKRQSVAFWCNPISGHATLYWYQQILGQGPKLLIQFQNNGVVDDSQLPKDRFSAERLKGVDSTLKIQPAKLEDSAVYLCASSLEPGPRGYTFGSGTRLTVV.

This sequence joins TRBV5-1 and TRBJ1-3, with D possibly matching TRBD1 (6 bases). V was shortened by 0 bases and J by 2 bases, with 12 bases between the two germline ends. CDR1 and CDR2 (germline): SGHRS, YFSETQ. CDR3 length: 16 residues. The CDR3 DNA follows: TGCGCCAGCAGCTTGGGCGCCGGGACAACTGGAAACACCATATATTTT. It is translated as CASSLGAGTTGNTIYF.

The rearrangement links TRBV11-2 to TRBJ2-1; 9 bases fit TRBD1. Germline CDR1 and CDR2: SGHAT and FQNNGV. J gave up 4 bases and V 0 bases, and 7 bases lay outside the gene matches. The CDR3 sequence is 17 residues long. The CDR3 DNA reads as TGTGCCAGCAGCTTAGAAGCGGGACAGGGTGTATACAATGAGCAGTTCTTC. Translating gives CASSLEAGQGVYNEQFF.

V is TRBV30 and J is TRBJ2-7; D is uncertain. The V gene lost 3 bases and the J gene lost 3 bases, with 12 bases spanning the gap. The CDR3 extends over 13 amino acids. The germline gives CDR1 GTSNPN, CDR2 SVGIG (reference sequence). The CDR3 here is CAWSKRIYYEQYF. CDR3 coding DNA: TGTGCCTGGAGCAAGCGTATTTACTACGAGCAGTACTTC.

The chain employs TRBV4-2 and TRBJ2-2; perhaps TRBD1 as D (6 bases). Germline V gives CDR1 LGHNA, CDR2 YNFKEQ. This CDR3 contains 18 residues. V was cut by 2 bases and J by 0 bases, with 16 bases left in between. As DNA, the CDR3 is TGTGCCAGCAGCCAAAGGTTCCCGGGACACGCGAACACCGGGGAGCTGTTTTTT. This sequence encodes CASSQRFPGHANTGELFF.

The V gene is TRBV5-8, the J gene TRBJ1-5; no firm D call. The CDR3 runs to 13 residues. Germline V lookup: CDR1 SGHTS, CDR2 YDEGEE. V lost 0 bases and J 5 bases, leaving 6 bases between the germline ends. The CDR3 spells CASSLVGDQPQHF. The CDR3 DNA is TGTGCCAGCAGCTTGGTCGGGGATCAGCCCCAGCATTTT.

This clone was detected a few times. The chain combines TRBV7-7 with TRBJ2-1, with TRBD2 matching 7 bases. The CDR3 runs to 16 residues. Looked up from germline, CDR1 is SSHAT and CDR2 is FNYEAQ (reference sequence). With V trimmed by 5 bases and J by 1 base, 8 bases remained unmatched. The CDR3: CASSPFPGGSYNEQFF. DNA of the CDR3: TGTGCCAGCAGCCCATTTCCGGGGGGTTCCTACAATGAGCAGTTCTTC.

The V gene is TRBV2, the J gene TRBJ1-4; TRBD1 matches at 9 bases. This CDR3 spans 15 amino acids. J gave up 8 bases and V 5 bases, and 9 bases lay outside the gene matches. CDR1 SNHLY and CDR2 FYNNEI come from the germline V gene. Here the CDR3 DNA reads TGTGCCAGCAGTACAACCGGGACAGGGACCGAAAAACTGTTTTTT. This encodes CASSTTGTGTEKLFF. Variable domain in full (rest from reference TRBV2 and TRBJ1-4): EPEVTQTPSHQVTQMGQEVILRCVPISNHLYFYWYRQILGQKVEFLVSFYNNEISEKSEIFDDQFSVERPDGSNFTLKIRSTKLEDSAMYFCASSTTGTGTEKLFFGSGTQLSVL.

V and J are TRBV4-2 and TRBJ1-5; no clear D. CDR3 length equals 14 residues. The germline gives CDR1 LGHNA, CDR2 YNFKEQ. The V end lost 0 bases, the J end lost 1 base, and 4 bases lay between the germline ends. The CDR3 DNA is TGTGCCAGCAGCCAAGATCCGAGCAATCAGCCCCAGCATTTT. It encodes CASSQDPSNQPQHF.

The chain employs TRBV13 and TRBJ2-7; 14 bases match TRBD2. Germline V gene data show CDR1 as PRHDT and CDR2 as FYEKMQ (reference sequence). The CDR3 totals 15 residues. Germline trimming cut 5 bases from V and 3 bases from J; bases unmatched to any gene: 3. For the CDR3, the DNA is TGTGCCAGCAGCCGACTAGCGGGGGGGCACTACGAGCAGTACTTC. As protein: CASSRLAGGHYEQYF.

The chain recombines TRBV4-2 with TRBJ1-2, with 8 nucleotides matching TRBD1. CDR1 LGHNA and CDR2 YNFKEQ come from the germline V gene. This CDR3 has 15 residues. V shed 3 bases and J 3 bases; nucleotides not matched to a gene: 6. The CDR3 DNA reads TGTGCCAGCAGCCACGCGACAGGGGCCGACTATGGCTACACCTTC. Protein sequence: CASSHATGADYGYTF.

To note about this clone: Mismatch with germline at one junction end may stem from a read error. The chain uses TRBV29-1 and TRBJ1-1, with TRBD1 identical over 7 bases. Germline values: CDR1 SQVTM, CDR2 ANQGSEA. The CDR3 consists of 11 residues. The CDR3 sequence: CSVTGEGSITF. The DNA of the CDR3 is TGCAGCGTCACAGGGGAAGGGAGTATCACCTTT.

The gene calls are TRBV5-1 and TRBJ1-4, with D possibly matching TRBD1 (5 bases). Germline CDR1 SGHRS, CDR2 YFSETQ. Trimming took 4 bases from V and 5 from J, leaving 12 bases between them. The CDR3 contains 14 residues. In DNA form, the CDR3 reads TGCGCCAGCAGCGTCGGGGGGGGGAATGAAAAACTGTTTTTT. Translated, it gives CASSVGGGNEKLFF.

V gene TRBV28 combines with J gene TRBJ2-7, with D unresolved. Trimming took off 5 bases at V and 5 bases at J, with 7 bases between the two ends. The CDR3 totals 11 residues. Germline CDR1 reads MDHEN; CDR2 reads SYDVKM. The chain's CDR3 is CASSVRDEQYF. CDR3 nucleotides: TGTGCCAGCAGTGTCCGAGACGAGCAGTACTTC.

Notes on this clone: At one end, the junction sequence differs from germline, possibly due to a read error. V gene TRBV19 combines with J gene TRBJ1-4, with a possible D match to TRBD1 (5 bases). The CDR3 consists of 14 residues. Germline CDR1 reads LNHDA; CDR2 reads SQIVND (reference sequence). The CDR3 here is CASNPEGVNEKLFF. The CDR3 DNA reads TGCGCCAGTAACCCCGAAGGGGTGAATGAAAAACTGTTTTTT.